This T cell receptor beta chain emerged from a study of PD-1 blockade in classical Hodgkin lymphoma. The CDR3 is 10 residues long. V shed 7 bases and J shed 6 bases, with 6 bases lying between them. Germline V gene lookup returns CDR1 MNHNS and CDR2 SASEGT. Sequenced by immunoSEQ multiplex PCR; TCRdb stores in-frame clones only, minus some. Found here are nearly 20,000 clones, over 65% of them singletons; the top ten hold just over 2.5%. Stated time point: cycle 4 day 1 (C4D1), after 6 weeks of nivolumab. Every single patient, without exception, relapsed after autologous stem cell transplantation, and brentuximab vedotin exposure varied. With magnetic negative selection, CD4+ T cells were purified from PBMCs that had been thawed. Complete response, partial response or progressive disease was each patient's best response.

This sequence originates from a human donor with classical Hodgkin lymphoma. The gene calls are TRBV6-1 and TRBJ2-5; no clear D. Here the sequenced sample was CD4+ T cells from blood, taken before the fourth cycle of nivolumab. This CDR3 reads CASTFKTQYF. The CDR3 DNA reads TGTGCCAGCACTTTCAAGACCCAGTACTTC.